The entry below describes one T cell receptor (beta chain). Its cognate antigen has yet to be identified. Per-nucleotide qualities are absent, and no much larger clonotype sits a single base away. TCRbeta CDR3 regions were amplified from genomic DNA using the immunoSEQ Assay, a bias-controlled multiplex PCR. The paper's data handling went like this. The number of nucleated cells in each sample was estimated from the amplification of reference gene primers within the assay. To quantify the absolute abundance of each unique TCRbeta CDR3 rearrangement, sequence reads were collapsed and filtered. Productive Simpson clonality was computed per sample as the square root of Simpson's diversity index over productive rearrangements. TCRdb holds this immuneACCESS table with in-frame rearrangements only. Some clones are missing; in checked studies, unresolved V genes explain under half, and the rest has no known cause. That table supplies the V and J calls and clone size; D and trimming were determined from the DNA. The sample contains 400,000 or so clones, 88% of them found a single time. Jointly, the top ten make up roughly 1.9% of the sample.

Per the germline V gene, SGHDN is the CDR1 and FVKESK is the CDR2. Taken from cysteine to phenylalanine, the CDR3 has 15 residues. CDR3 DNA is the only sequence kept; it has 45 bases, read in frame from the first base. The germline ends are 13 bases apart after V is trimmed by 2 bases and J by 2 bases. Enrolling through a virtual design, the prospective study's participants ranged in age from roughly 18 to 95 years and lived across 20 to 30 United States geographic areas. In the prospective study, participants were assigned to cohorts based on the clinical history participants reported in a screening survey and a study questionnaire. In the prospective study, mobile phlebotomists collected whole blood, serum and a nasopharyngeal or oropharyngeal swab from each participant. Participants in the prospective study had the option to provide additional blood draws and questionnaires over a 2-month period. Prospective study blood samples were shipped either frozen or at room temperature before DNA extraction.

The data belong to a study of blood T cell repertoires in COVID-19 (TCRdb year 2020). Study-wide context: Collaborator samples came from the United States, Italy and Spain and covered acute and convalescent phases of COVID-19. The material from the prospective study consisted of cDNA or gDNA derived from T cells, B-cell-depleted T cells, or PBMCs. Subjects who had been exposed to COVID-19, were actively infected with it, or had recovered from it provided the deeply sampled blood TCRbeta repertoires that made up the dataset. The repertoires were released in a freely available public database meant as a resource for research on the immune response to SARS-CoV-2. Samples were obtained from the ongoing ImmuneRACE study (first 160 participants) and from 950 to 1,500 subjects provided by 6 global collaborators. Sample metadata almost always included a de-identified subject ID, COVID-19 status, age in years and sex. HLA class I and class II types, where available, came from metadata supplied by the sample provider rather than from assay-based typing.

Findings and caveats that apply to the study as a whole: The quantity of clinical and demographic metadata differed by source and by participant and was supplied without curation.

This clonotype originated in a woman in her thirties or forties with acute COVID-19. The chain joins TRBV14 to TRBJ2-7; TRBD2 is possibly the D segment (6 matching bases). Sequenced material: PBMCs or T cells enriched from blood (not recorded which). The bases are TGTGCCAGCAGCCAACAAGGTGGCGGGACCTACGAGCAGTACTTC. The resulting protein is CASSQQGGGTYEQYF.